Listed below are T cell receptor beta chains from one sample, sequenced in a study of blood T cell repertoires in COVID-19. Sequenced by immunoSEQ multiplex PCR; TCRdb stores in-frame clones only, minus some. The sample holds more than 70,000 clones; about 85% are singletons and the top ten take roughly 4%. Sequenced: peripheral blood. The source of these receptors is a man between 60 and 75 years old with acute or convalescent COVID-19. Each CDR3 is given with its conserved first and last residue. The D gene is left open where the match is weak. Expanded clones get a size class; other rows say once, few or many, or leave the size out.

TRBD1	TRBV5-1	TRBJ2-3	-	CASSLGLTGTGYTDTQYF	TGCGCCAGCAGCTTGGGTCTCACCGGGACAGGGTACACAGATACGCAGTATTTT
-	TRBV6-4	TRBJ2-3	-	CASSETGFFGTQYF	TGTGCCAGCAGTGAAACGGGGTTTTTCGGTACGCAGTATTTT
-	TRBV21-1	TRBJ2-5	-	CASKTSGKETQYF	TGTGCCAGCAAAACTAGCGGGAAAGAGACCCAGTACTTC
-	TRBV19	TRBJ2-2	few	CASSTTYDKLFF	TGTGCCAGTAGCACCACCTACGATAAGCTGTTTTTT
TRBD1	TRBV12-3/TRBV12-4	TRBJ1-1	-	CASTPSGQVGAFF	TGTGCCAGCACCCCGTCGGGACAGGTTGGGGCTTTCTTT
TRBD1	TRBV7-8	TRBJ2-7	-	CASSFDRVSYEQYF	TGTGCCAGCAGCTTCGACAGGGTTAGCTACGAGCAGTACTTC
TRBD2	TRBV18	TRBJ2-7	-	CASSLDGRGQYF	TGTGCCAGCTCCCTCGATGGGAGGGGGCAGTACTTC
TRBD1	TRBV6-5	TRBJ2-7	-	CASSKQGTYEQYF	TGTGCCAGCAGTAAACAGGGGACGTACGAGCAGTACTTC
-	TRBV21-1	TRBJ1-1	once	CASSKVLGQLFCSPEAFF	TGTGCCAGCAGCAAAGTGTTGGGACAGCTGTTTTGTTCCCCTGAAGCTTTCTTT
TRBD2	TRBV7-2	TRBJ2-1	-	CASSLVLAGADANEQFF	TGTGCCAGCAGCTTAGTGCTAGCGGGGGCCGATGCCAATGAGCAGTTCTTC
-	TRBV5-1	TRBJ1-3	once	CASSLGTAGNTIYF	TGCGCCAGCAGCTTGGGGACAGCCGGAAACACCATATATTTT
TRBD2	TRBV30	TRBJ2-7	few	CAWSALGGGAGEQYF	TGTGCCTGGAGTGCTCTAGGCGGGGGGGCCGGCGAGCAGTACTTC
TRBD2	TRBV5-4	TRBJ2-1	once	CASSIGSGRADNEQFF	TGTGCCAGCAGCATCGGAAGCGGGAGGGCCGACAATGAGCAGTTCTTC
TRBD1	TRBV6-1	TRBJ1-6	-	CASSGRGQRLNSPLHF	TGTGCCAGCAGTGGCAGGGGACAGAGACTCAATTCACCCCTCCACTTT
-	TRBV3-1/TRBV3-2	TRBJ1-4	-	CASSQARRGNEKLFF	TGTGCCAGCAGCCAAGCTCGAAGGGGTAATGAAAAACTGTTTTTT
-	TRBV6-2/TRBV6-3	TRBJ2-7	-	CASSSLFEQYF	TGTGCCAGCAGCTCCCTTTTTGAGCAGTACTTC
-	TRBV29-1	TRBJ2-7	-	CSAGQDSSYEQYF	TGCAGCGCCGGACAAGATAGCTCCTACGAGCAGTACTTC
-	TRBV6-6	TRBJ1-6	-	CASSPLLSTFNNSPLHF	TGTGCCAGCAGTCCCTTATTGAGTACTTTCAATAATTCACCCCTCCACTTT
TRBD1	TRBV30	TRBJ2-3	-	CAWTNRGVTDTQYF	TGTGCCTGGACAAACAGGGGGGTCACAGATACGCAGTATTTT
TRBD1	TRBV10-1	TRBJ1-1	-	CASSEGTGLNTEAFF	TGCGCCAGCAGTGAGGGGACAGGGTTGAACACTGAAGCTTTCTTT
-	TRBV20-1	TRBJ2-7	-	CSARARDEQYF	TGCAGTGCTAGAGCGCGGGACGAGCAGTACTTC
TRBD1	TRBV7-2	TRBJ1-3	-	CASSFRGNQGDTIYF	TGTGCCAGCAGCTTCAGGGGGAATCAGGGGGACACCATATATTTT
-	TRBV19	TRBJ2-3	-	CASSPSGIQGDTQYF	TGTGCCAGTAGTCCCTCGGGGATCCAAGGAGATACGCAGTATTTT
-	TRBV5-5	TRBJ2-7	-	CASSPNGWHEQYF	TGTGCCAGCAGTCCGAACGGGTGGCACGAGCAGTACTTC
TRBD1	TRBV2	TRBJ2-1	-	CASSEIPDRVVNEQFF	TGTGCCAGCAGTGAAATTCCGGACAGGGTGGTCAATGAGCAGTTCTTC
-	TRBV4-2	TRBJ1-2	-	CASSLEGRGDIDGYTF	TGTGCCAGCAGCTTGGAAGGACGGGGGGATATAGATGGCTACACCTTC
-	TRBV11-3	TRBJ2-1	-	CASSLVEGSEQFF	TGTGCCAGCAGCTTAGTAGAGGGTTCTGAGCAGTTCTTC
-	TRBV2	TRBJ2-3	-	CASSLPGTSLNTQYF	TGTGCCAGCAGTCTCCCGGGAACTAGTTTGAATACGCAGTATTTT
-	TRBV4-2	TRBJ1-5	-	CASSQDSGNQPQHF	TGTGCCAGCAGCCAAGATTCCGGTAATCAGCCCCAGCATTTT
TRBD2	TRBV6-1	TRBJ2-3	-	CASSDLRLAGVRGTQYF	TGTGCCAGCAGTGACTTAAGACTAGCGGGAGTGCGGGGCACGCAGTATTTT
-	TRBV7-9	TRBJ1-1	few	CASSLGGGDTEAFF	TGTGCCAGCAGCTTAGGAGGCGGGGACACTGAAGCTTTCTTT
TRBD2	TRBV27	TRBJ2-7	-	CASSKGLAGAEQYF	TGTGCCAGCAGTAAGGGACTAGCGGGAGCCGAGCAGTACTTC
TRBD2	TRBV7-2	TRBJ2-3	-	CASSLGDGTSGRSQYF	TGTGCCAGCAGCTTAGGGGACGGGACTAGCGGGAGATCGCAGTATTTT
-	TRBV6-5	TRBJ1-5	few	CASSYWGPDNQPQHF	TGTGCCAGCAGTTACTGGGGGCCCGACAATCAGCCCCAGCATTTT
TRBD1	TRBV18	TRBJ2-3	few	CASSRRGPRAGDTQYF	TGTGCCAGCTCACGCAGGGGGCCTCGGGCGGGAGATACGCAGTATTTT
TRBD2	TRBV9	TRBJ2-1	-	CASSWREGLDEQFF	TGTGCCAGCAGTTGGCGGGAGGGCCTCGATGAGCAGTTCTTC
-	TRBV4-1	TRBJ2-6	-	CASSQFGKGAGANVLTF	TGCGCCAGCAGCCAATTTGGTAAAGGGGCTGGGGCCAACGTCCTGACTTTC
-	TRBV5-4	TRBJ1-2	-	CASSLDHTGYTF	TGTGCCAGCAGCTTGGACCATACAGGCTACACCTTC
TRBD1	TRBV5-4	TRBJ2-3	-	CASTPRIEGAADTQYF	TGTGCCAGCACCCCGCGGATAGAGGGGGCCGCAGATACGCAGTATTTT